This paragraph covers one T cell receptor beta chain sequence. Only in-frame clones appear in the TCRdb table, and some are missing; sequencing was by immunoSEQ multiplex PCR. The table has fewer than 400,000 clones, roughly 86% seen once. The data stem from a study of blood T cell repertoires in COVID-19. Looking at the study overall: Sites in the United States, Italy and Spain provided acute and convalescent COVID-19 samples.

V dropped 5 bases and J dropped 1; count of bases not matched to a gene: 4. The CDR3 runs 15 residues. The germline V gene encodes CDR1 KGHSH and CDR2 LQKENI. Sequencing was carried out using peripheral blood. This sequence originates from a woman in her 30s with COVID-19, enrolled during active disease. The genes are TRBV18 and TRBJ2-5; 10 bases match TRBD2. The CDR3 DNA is TGTGCCAGCTCAACACTAGCGGGATTCCAAGAGACCCAGTACTTC. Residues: CASSTLAGFQETQYF.